The sequence of this TCR beta chain was determined in a study of CD8 T cells in Susac syndrome. With random hexamers, reverse transcription was performed on roughly 0.5 to 1 ug of RNA. TCRdb processed the immunoSEQ multiplex PCR reads anew with MiXCR; each CDR3 protein has one entry. The sample shows approximately 220,000 distinct CDR3 sequences, roughly 94% of them seen only once. The CDR3 runs 15 residues. The germline V gene encodes CDR1 SGHTA and CDR2 FQGNSA. The junction had 6 bases not matched to a gene; V was cut back by 6 bases and J by 5 bases. The receptor's source is a human donor with multiple sclerosis. The sample consisted of CD4+ T cells from PBMCs. The V and J genes are TRBV7-2 and TRBJ2-5, with 13 bases fitting TRBD2. As DNA, the CDR3 is TGTGCCAGCAGACCAACTAGCGGGGGGGCCGAGACCCAGTACTTC. Protein product: CASRPTSGGAETQYF.